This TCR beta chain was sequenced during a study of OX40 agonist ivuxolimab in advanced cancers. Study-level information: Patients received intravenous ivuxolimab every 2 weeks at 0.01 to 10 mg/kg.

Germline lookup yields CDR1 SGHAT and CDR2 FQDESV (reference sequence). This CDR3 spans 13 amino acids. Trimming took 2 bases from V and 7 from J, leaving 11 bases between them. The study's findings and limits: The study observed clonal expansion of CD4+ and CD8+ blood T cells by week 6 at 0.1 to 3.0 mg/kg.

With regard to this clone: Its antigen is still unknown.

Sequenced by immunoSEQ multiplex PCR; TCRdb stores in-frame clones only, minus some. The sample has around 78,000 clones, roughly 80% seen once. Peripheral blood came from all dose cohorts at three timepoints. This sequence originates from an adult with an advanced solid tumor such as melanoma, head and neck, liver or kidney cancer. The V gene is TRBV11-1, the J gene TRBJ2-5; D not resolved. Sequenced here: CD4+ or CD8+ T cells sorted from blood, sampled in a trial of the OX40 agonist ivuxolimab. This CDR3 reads CASSLNSLRTQYF. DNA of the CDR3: TGTGCCAGCAGCTTAAACAGCCTAAGGACCCAGTACTTC.